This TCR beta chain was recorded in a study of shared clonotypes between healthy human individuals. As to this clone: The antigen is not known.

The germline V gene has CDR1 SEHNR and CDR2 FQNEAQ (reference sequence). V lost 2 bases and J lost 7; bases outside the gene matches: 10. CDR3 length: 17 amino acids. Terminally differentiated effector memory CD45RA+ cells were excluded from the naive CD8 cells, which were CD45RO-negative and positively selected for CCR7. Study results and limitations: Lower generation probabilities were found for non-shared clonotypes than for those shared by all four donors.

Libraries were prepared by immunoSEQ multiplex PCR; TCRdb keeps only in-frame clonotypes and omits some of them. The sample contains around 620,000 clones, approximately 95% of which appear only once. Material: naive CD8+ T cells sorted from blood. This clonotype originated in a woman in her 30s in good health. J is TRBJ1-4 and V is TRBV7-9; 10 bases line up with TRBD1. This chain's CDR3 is CASSLTVRTGGREKLFF. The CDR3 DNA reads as TGTGCCAGCAGCTTAACGGTCCGGACAGGGGGGCGTGAAAAACTGTTTTTT.